The clone carrying this T cell receptor beta chain was seen a few times. People who had autoimmune disease history or systemic immunosuppression were excluded. The data are from a study of OX40 agonist ivuxolimab in advanced cancers. Study as a whole: The patients got ivuxolimab, which is an agonistic anti-OX40 (CD134) antibody. Ivuxolimab was administered intravenously to patients at 0.01 to 10 mg/kg every 2 weeks. One hepatocellular carcinoma and a couple of cutaneous melanoma patients partially responded.

The method was immunoSEQ multiplex PCR; TCRdb's version includes in-frame clones alone and lacks a portion of them. The data show tens of thousands of clones, with about 94% seen just once and over 20% held by the top ten. CDR3 size: 13 residues. From germline, CDR1 is WNHNN and CDR2 SYGVQD (reference sequence). The V end was cut by 3 bases, the J end by 3 bases, with 8 bases between. The TCR originated in an adult with an advanced solid tumor such as melanoma, head and neck, liver or kidney cancer. The chain combines TRBV10-1 with TRBJ1-1; D is undetermined. The starting material was CD4+ or CD8+ T cells sorted from blood, obtained in a trial of the OX40 agonist ivuxolimab. CDR3 in amino acids: CASSEVGDTEAFF. The DNA of the CDR3 is TGCGCCAGCAGTGAAGTGGGCGACACTGAAGCTTTCTTT.